This TCR beta chain was recovered during a study of long-term antiretroviral therapy in people with HIV. The ends were cut back, 2 bases at V and 4 bases at J, with 9 bases in the middle. CDR1 is GTSNPN, CDR2 SVGIG, per germline (reference sequence). The CDR3 extends over 13 amino acids. Runs used v3.0 of the immunoSEQ assay and were done at survey level. Assay used: immunoSEQ multiplex PCR; TCRdb lists only in-frame clones, some missing. The table has under 25,000 clones, 75% to 85% seen once. The source is a woman aged 40 to 50 with HIV. V is TRBV30 and J is TRBJ1-5; D possibly corresponds to TRBD1 (6 bases). Sequences were derived from unsorted PBMCs, sampled 0.2 years after starting antiretroviral therapy. This CDR3 is CAWSLRGNQPQHF. CDR3 in DNA: TGTGCCTGGAGTCTCAGGGGAAATCAGCCCCAGCATTTT.